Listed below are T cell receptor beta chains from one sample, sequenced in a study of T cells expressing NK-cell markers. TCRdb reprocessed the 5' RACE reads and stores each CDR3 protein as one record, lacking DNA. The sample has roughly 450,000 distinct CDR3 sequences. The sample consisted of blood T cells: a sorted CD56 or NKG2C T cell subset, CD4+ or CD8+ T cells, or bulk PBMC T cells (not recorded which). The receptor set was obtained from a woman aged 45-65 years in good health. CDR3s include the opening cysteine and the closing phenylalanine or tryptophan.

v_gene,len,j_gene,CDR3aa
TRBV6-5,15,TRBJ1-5,CASSSTPSPYQPRHF
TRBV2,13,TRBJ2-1,CASSEPPGLGQFF
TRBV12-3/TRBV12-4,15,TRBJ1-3,CASRYTGGSGNTIYF
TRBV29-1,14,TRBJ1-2,CSVGTGGANYGYTF
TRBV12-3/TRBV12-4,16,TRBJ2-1,CASSLATRATRNEQFF
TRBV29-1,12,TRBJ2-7,CSVEVGRTKQYF
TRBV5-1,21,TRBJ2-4,CASSLGSPGTSGRLAKNIQYF
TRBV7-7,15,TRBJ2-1,CASSSQAGSRGEQFF
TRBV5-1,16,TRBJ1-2,CASSSGGQGPHYGYTF
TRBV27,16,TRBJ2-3,CASSLRQQLLTDTQYF
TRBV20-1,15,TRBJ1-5,CSARVAGGSNQPQHF
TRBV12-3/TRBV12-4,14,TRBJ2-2,CASERGEATGELFF
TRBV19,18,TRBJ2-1,CASSLLSPGTGGYNEQFF
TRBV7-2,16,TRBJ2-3,CASSLARGGRADTQYF
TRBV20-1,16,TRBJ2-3,CSARVSTSGRGDTQYF
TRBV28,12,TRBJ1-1,CASSPRTLKAFF
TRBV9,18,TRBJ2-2,CASSVGLQGTPNTGELFF
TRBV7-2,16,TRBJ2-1,CASSLALSSGSDEQFF
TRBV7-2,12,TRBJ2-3,CASSRWADTQYF
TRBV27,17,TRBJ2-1,CASSLTTSGRAYGEQFF
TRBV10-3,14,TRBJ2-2,CAIRDDIETGELFF
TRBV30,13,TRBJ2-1,CAGETSSYNEQFF
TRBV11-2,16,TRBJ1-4,CASSLIGGVYGEKLFF
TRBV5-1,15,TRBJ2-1,CASSIIAGDYNEQFF
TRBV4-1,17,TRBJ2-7,CASSQVRGGRNTYEQYF
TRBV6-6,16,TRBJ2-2,CASSQTGIQNTGELFF
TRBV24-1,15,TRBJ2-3,CATSDSDGNTDTQYF
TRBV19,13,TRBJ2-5,CASMVGGGETQYF
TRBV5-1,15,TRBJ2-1,CASSLGATSSNEQFF
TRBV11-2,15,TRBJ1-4,CASSATQGANEKLFF
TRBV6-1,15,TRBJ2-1,CASTLGTSGRNEQFF
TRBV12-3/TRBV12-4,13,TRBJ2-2,CASQRDHTGELFF
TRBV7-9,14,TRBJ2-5,CASSGTGFAETQYF
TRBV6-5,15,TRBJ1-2,CASSYLPGQRRGYTF
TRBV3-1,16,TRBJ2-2,CASSQDGGRKTGELFF
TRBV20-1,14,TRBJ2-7,CSARGGQGVNEQYF
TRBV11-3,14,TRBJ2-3,CASSLENDRGTQYF